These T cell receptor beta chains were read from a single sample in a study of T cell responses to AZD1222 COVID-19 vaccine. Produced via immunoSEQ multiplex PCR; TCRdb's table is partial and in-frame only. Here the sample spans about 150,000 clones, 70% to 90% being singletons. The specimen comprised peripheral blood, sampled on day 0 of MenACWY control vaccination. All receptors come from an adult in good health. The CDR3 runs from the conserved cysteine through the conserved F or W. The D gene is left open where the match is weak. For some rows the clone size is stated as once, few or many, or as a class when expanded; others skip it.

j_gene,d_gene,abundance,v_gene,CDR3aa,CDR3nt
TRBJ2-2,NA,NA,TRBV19,CASSIAANTGELFF,TGTGCCAGTAGTATAGCAGCGAACACCGGGGAGCTGTTTTTT
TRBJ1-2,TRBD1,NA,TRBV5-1,CASSWDSDYGYTF,TGCGCCAGCAGCTGGGACAGCGACTATGGCTACACCTTC
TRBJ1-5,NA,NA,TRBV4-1,CASSQDLSRGDQPQHF,TGCGCCAGCAGCCAAGATCTAAGCAGGGGTGATCAGCCCCAGCATTTT
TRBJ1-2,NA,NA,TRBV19,CASSRSAGTTNYGYTF,TGTGCCAGTAGTCGCTCCGCCGGGACAACTAACTATGGCTACACCTTC
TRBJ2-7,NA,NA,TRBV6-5,CASNGLSAGEQYF,TGTGCCAGCAACGGACTCTCGGCAGGGGAGCAGTACTTC
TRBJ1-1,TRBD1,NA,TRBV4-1,CASSHFGTGNTEAFF,TGCGCCAGCAGCCATTTCGGGACAGGGAACACTGAAGCTTTCTTT
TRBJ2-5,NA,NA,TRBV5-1,CASSSRVNQETQYF,TGCGCCAGCAGCTCAAGGGTCAACCAAGAGACCCAGTACTTC
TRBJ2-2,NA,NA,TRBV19,CASSIQISNTGELFF,TGTGCCAGTAGTATACAGATATCGAACACCGGGGAGCTGTTTTTT
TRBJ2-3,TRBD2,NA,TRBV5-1,CASSPGLAGASTDTQYF,TGCGCCAGCAGCCCCGGACTAGCGGGAGCTAGCACAGATACGCAGTATTTT
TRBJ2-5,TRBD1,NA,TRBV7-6,CASSLSTGQGVTQYF,TGTGCCAGCAGCTTGTCGACAGGGCAAGGGGTGACCCAGTACTTC
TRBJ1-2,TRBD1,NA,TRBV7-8,CASSTRTGDGYTF,TGTGCCAGCAGCACCAGGACAGGGGATGGCTACACCTTC
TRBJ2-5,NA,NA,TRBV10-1,CASSESMGEETQYF,TGCGCCAGCAGTGAGTCTATGGGCGAAGAGACCCAGTACTTC
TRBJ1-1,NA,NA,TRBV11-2,CASSQSVGAGLGDTEAFF,TGTGCCAGCAGCCAATCCGTTGGGGCAGGTCTGGGGGACACTGAAGCTTTCTTT
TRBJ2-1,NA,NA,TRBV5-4,CASSLAGLSAYNEQFF,TGTGCCAGCAGCTTGGCGGGTCTCAGCGCCTACAATGAGCAGTTCTTC
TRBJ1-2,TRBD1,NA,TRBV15,CATSRGRTGAGGYTF,TGTGCCACCAGCAGAGGCCGGACAGGGGCTGGTGGCTACACCTTC
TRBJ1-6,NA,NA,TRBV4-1,CASSQASNLGSSYNSPLHF,TGCGCCAGCAGCCAAGCATCGAACTTAGGGAGCTCCTATAATTCACCCCTCCACTTT
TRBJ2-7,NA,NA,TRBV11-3,CASSSRRSNSYEQYF,TGTGCCAGCAGTTCCCGCCGTAGTAACTCCTACGAGCAGTACTTC
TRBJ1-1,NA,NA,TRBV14,CASSQDTFEAFF,TGTGCCAGCAGCCAAGACACTTTTGAAGCTTTCTTT
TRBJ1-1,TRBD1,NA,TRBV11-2,CASSFHRGQEAFF,TGTGCCAGCAGCTTCCACAGGGGGCAAGAAGCTTTCTTT
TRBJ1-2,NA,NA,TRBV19,CASTDGNYGYTF,TGTGCCAGTACGGACGGCAACTATGGCTACACCTTC
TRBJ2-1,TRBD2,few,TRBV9,CASSALLAGGLREQFF,TGTGCCAGCAGCGCCCTTCTAGCGGGGGGGCTGAGGGAGCAGTTCTTC
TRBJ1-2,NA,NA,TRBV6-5,CASRISRGARSSYTF,TGTGCCAGCAGGATATCACGGGGGGCGCGTAGTAGCTACACCTTC
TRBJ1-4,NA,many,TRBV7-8,CASSPRAGMREKLFF,TGTGCCAGCAGCCCACGGGCAGGGATGAGAGAAAAACTGTTTTTT
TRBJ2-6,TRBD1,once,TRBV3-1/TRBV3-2,CASSQATGAGANVLTF,TGTGCCAGCAGCCAAGCCACAGGGGCTGGGGCCAACGTCCTGACTTTC
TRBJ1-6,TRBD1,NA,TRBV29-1,CSVVEGARDSPLHF,TGCAGCGTTGTGGAGGGGGCGAGGGATTCACCCCTCCACTTT
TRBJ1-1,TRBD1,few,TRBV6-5,CASSPPRQGNTEAFF,TGTGCCAGCAGTCCTCCCCGACAGGGGAACACTGAAGCTTTCTTT
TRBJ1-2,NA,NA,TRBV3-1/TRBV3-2,CASRPRGGHGYTF,TGTGCCAGCAGGCCCAGGGGAGGGCATGGCTACACCTTC
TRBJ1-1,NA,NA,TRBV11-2,CASSLKGGTEAFF,TGTGCCAGCAGCTTAAAAGGAGGCACTGAAGCTTTCTTT
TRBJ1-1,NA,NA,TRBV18,CASSPTDGNTEAFF,TGTGCCAGCTCACCGACAGACGGGAACACTGAAGCTTTCTTT
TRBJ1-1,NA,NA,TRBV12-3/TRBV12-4,CASTLEGDTEAFF,TGTGCCAGCACCCTAGAAGGGGACACTGAAGCTTTCTTT
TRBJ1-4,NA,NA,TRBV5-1,CASSVRTDATNEKLFF,TGCGCCAGCAGCGTTAGGACGGATGCGACTAATGAAAAACTGTTTTTT